This T cell receptor (beta chain) was profiled in a study of T-cell reconstitution after alpha-beta-depleted transplantation in children. J gave up 0 bases and V 0 bases, and 3 bases lay outside the gene matches. CDR3 length: 15 residues. Germline values: CDR1 DFQATT, CDR2 SNEGSKA (reference sequence). For TCRbeta, the library was prepared with unique molecular identifiers. From the PCR reads, TCRdb called clonotypes with MiXCR, one entry per CDR3 protein. This repertoire shows approximately 500,000 distinct CDR3 sequences, 27% found once; its top ten account for 30% to 45%. The genes are TRBV20-1 and TRBJ2-3; the match to TRBD2 covers 7 bases. This specimen was PBMCs, taken before TCRalphabeta/CD19-depleted stem cell transplant. The origin of this receptor is a boy less than two years old with Wiskott-Aldrich syndrome, due to receive a stem cell transplant. This CDR3 reads CSARDVSGSTDTQYF. CDR3 coding DNA: TGCAGTGCTAGAGATGTTAGCGGGAGCACAGATACGCAGTATTTT.